A selection of T cell receptor beta chains follows, all from one sample in a study of T cells in Graves' hyperthyroidism and ophthalmopathy. One entry per CDR3 protein results from TCRdb running MiXCR on the multiplex PCR reads. The table has a few hundred thousand distinct CDR3 sequences, under 60% seen once; the top ten hold about 8%. The sequenced sample was peripheral blood or thyroid tissue (not recorded which). The source of these receptors is a woman in her late teens or twenties with Graves' hyperthyroidism. Both conserved end residues are part of each CDR3. The order of the fields is D gene, J gene, clone size, V gene, CDR3 protein, CDR3 DNA. A D gene is named only where the DNA matches it firmly. Some rows mark clone size as missing; the rest say once, few, many or name a class of expanded clone.

TRBD1,TRBJ2-5,-,TRBV24-1,CATSAGQGARLDYQETQYF,TGTGCCACCAGTGCGGGACAGGGGGCTCGATTAGACTACCAAGAGACCCAGTACTTC
-,TRBJ1-4,-,TRBV7-9,CASSQEWTSGASEKLFF,TGTGCCAGCAGCCAAGAGTGGACGTCGGGGGCGAGTGAAAAACTGTTTTTT
TRBD1,TRBJ1-1,few,TRBV7-2,CASSPDRGMGYTEAFF,TGTGCCAGCAGCCCAGACAGGGGTATGGGCTACACTGAAGCTTTCTTT
-,TRBJ1-5,many,TRBV19,CASSIRGTNSNQPQHF,TGTGCCAGTAGTATTAGGGGAACGAATAGCAATCAGCCCCAGCATTTT
TRBD2,TRBJ2-3,-,TRBV7-9,CASSLSRGDTDTQYF,TGTGCCAGCAGCTTAAGTCGGGGGGACACAGATACGCAGTATTTT
-,TRBJ2-6,-,TRBV2,CASSERGAGANVLTF,TGTGCCAGCAGTGAAAGGGGTGCTGGGGCCAACGTCCTGACTTTC
-,TRBJ2-1,-,TRBV29-1,CSVETPSVDYNEQFF,TGCAGCGTTGAGACCCCTAGCGTGGACTACAATGAGCAGTTCTTC
-,TRBJ2-7,many,TRBV7-8,CASSLESPRGSYEQYF,TGTGCCAGCAGCTTAGAAAGCCCTCGTGGATCCTACGAGCAGTACTTC
TRBD2,TRBJ2-7,-,TRBV15,CATSRLAGGEQYF,TGTGCCACCAGCAGACTAGCGGGAGGGGAGCAGTACTTC
TRBD1,TRBJ1-2,many,TRBV5-6,CASSLGGQPRNYGYTF,TGTGCCAGCAGCTTGGGGGGACAGCCGCGTAACTATGGCTACACCTTC
-,TRBJ1-4,many,TRBV7-2,CASSPETALNEKLFF,TGTGCCAGCAGCCCAGAGACAGCCCTTAATGAAAAACTGTTTTTT
-,TRBJ1-1,-,TRBV6-5,CASSYGGRMNTEAFF,TGTGCCAGCAGTTACGGGGGGAGAATGAACACTGAAGCTTTCTTT
-,TRBJ2-7,many,TRBV5-1,CASSLAPHEQYF,TGCGCCAGCAGCTTGGCCCCCCACGAGCAGTACTTC
TRBD2,TRBJ2-7,many,TRBV4-2,CASSQASSGSGDYEQYF,TGTGCCAGCAGCCAAGCGTCTAGCGGGAGTGGGGACTACGAGCAGTACTTC
TRBD2,TRBJ2-1,once,TRBV7-2,CASSLMTAGVYNEQFF,TGTGCCAGCAGCTTAATGACGGCGGGAGTTTACAATGAGCAGTTCTTC
-,TRBJ2-2,few,TRBV27,CASSFLYTGELFF,TGTGCCAGCAGTTTCCTCTACACCGGGGAGCTGTTTTTT
-,TRBJ1-2,-,TRBV29-1,CSVGRGVFGYTF,TGCAGCGTGGGCAGGGGCGTCTTTGGCTACACCTTC
-,TRBJ2-7,-,TRBV2,CASSGDQSYEQYF,TGTGCCAGCAGCGGTGACCAGTCCTACGAGCAGTACTTC
-,TRBJ1-2,many,TRBV24-1,CATETVFGYTF,TGTGCCACCGAGACAGTTTTTGGCTACACCTTC
-,TRBJ1-1,-,TRBV7-8,CATGGRGWAFF,TGTGCTACGGGAGGTCGGGGGTGGGCTTTCTTT
TRBD2,TRBJ2-1,few,TRBV29-1,CSVGLAGDNEQFF,TGCAGCGTTGGACTAGCGGGAGACAATGAGCAGTTCTTC
-,TRBJ2-7,many,TRBV2,CASSEGEVSPSYEQYF,TGTGCCAGCAGTGAAGGTGAGGTGTCCCCTTCCTACGAGCAGTACTTC
-,TRBJ2-1,once,TRBV5-1,CASSFGPTGNEQFF,TGCGCCAGCAGCTTTGGGCCAACGGGCAATGAGCAGTTCTTC
-,TRBJ2-3,few,TRBV7-3,CASSLTGGGSSTDTQYF,TGTGCCAGCAGCTTAACGGGGGGCGGCTCTAGCACAGATACGCAGTATTTT
TRBD1,TRBJ1-2,-,TRBV7-8,CASPLRAGTGLITVDGYTF,TGCGCCAGCCCCCTAAGGGCCGGGACAGGACTAATCACGGTCGATGGCTACACCTTC
-,TRBJ2-5,-,TRBV7-7,CASSSWPKGETQYF,TGTGCTAGCAGCTCATGGCCCAAGGGGGAGACCCAGTACTTC
TRBD1,TRBJ2-7,few,TRBV7-3,CASSLTETGRRVVYEQYF,TGTGCCAGCAGCTTAACGGAGACAGGGCGAAGGGTTGTCTACGAGCAGTACTTC
TRBD1,TRBJ1-1,-,TRBV7-6,CASSLTGGGGTEAFF,TGTGCCAGCAGCTTGACAGGGGGCGGCGGCACTGAAGCTTTCTTT
-,TRBJ2-5,many,TRBV29-1,CSVEYWGEYQETQYF,TGCAGCGTTGAATACTGGGGCGAGTACCAAGAGACCCAGTACTTC
-,TRBJ2-7,many,TRBV20-1,CSALKGFSLYEQYF,TGCAGTGCACTCAAAGGGTTCTCCCTCTACGAGCAGTACTTC
-,TRBJ2-7,-,TRBV7-2,CASSLAFVQYF,TGTGCCAGCAGCTTAGCTTTCGTGCAGTACTTC
-,TRBJ2-1,-,TRBV5-4,CASTEGNEQFF,TGTGCCAGTACCGAGGGCAATGAGCAGTTCTTC
-,TRBJ2-7,many,TRBV27,CASSPDRLTYEQYF,TGTGCCAGCAGTCCCGACAGGCTAACCTACGAGCAGTACTTC
-,TRBJ2-2,few,TRBV5-1,CASSLSSPNTGELFF,TGCGCCAGCAGCTTGAGCAGCCCGAACACCGGGGAGCTGTTTTTT
TRBD2,TRBJ2-7,-,TRBV20-1,CSARVGTSGRSYEQYF,TGCAGTGCTAGAGTAGGGACTAGCGGTCGCTCCTACGAGCAGTACTTC
TRBD1,TRBJ2-7,many,TRBV19,CASSFRDRVEGQYF,TGTGCCAGTAGTTTCCGGGACAGGGTTGAAGGGCAGTACTTC
-,TRBJ1-1,-,TRBV7-9,CASSPPWGVNTEAFF,TGTGCCAGCAGTCCTCCTTGGGGGGTAAACACTGAAGCTTTCTTT
TRBD1,TRBJ1-2,many,TRBV11-2,CASSLTGGREYGYTF,TGTGCCAGCAGCCTGACAGGGGGCAGAGAGTATGGCTACACCTTC
-,TRBJ1-2,once,TRBV20-1,CSARDMAGGRYTF,TGCAGTGCTAGAGATATGGCGGGGGGTCGCTACACCTTC